The 22 T cell receptor beta chains below were found in one sample sequenced in a study of tumor-infiltrating lymphocytes in primary liver carcinoma. Total RNA amounting to around 530 ng was the source from which TCR beta cDNA was made with a constant-region primer. The TCR beta library was amplified through three nested multiplex PCR rounds in a modified ARM-PCR procedure. It was with TRBV1-TRBV30 forward primers and a C-beta reverse primer that the first two PCR rounds were run, at about 10 cycles each. TCRdb used MiXCR to reprocess the multiplex PCR reads, holding one entry per CDR3 protein. The repertoire holds 75,000 to 80,000 distinct CDR3 sequences, with approximately 62% as singletons. RNA and DNA were co-extracted from about 19-30 mg of unsorted bulk tissue. The sample consisted of tumor-adjacent normal liver tissue. The receptors derive from a man aged 35 to 55 with primary liver carcinoma and hepatitis B virus infection.

About this clonotype: A read error is likely, as this CDR3 ends without the conserved phenylalanine or tryptophan. It is unclear where the CDR3 begins or ends on the DNA, so no DNA is shown, and the CDR3 is as TCRdb lists it. The chain joins TRBV6-5 to TRBJ1-5. Counting both end residues, the CDR3 totals 13 amino acids. The germline V gene encodes CDR1 MNHEY and CDR2 SVGAGI. CDR3 sequence: CASSWRDNQPQHY.

The V gene is TRBV19, the J gene TRBJ2-1, with 10 bases lining up with TRBD2. The germline V gene encodes CDR1 LNHDA and CDR2 SQIVND (reference sequence). J gave up 4 bases and V 7 bases, and 4 bases lay outside the gene matches. CDR3 length: 14 residues. The CDR3 here is CASNSGRNYNEQFF. The CDR3 DNA reads as TGTGCCAGTAATAGCGGGAGGAATTACAATGAGCAGTTCTTC. The complete variable domain, with remaining parts taken from reference TRBV19 and TRBJ2-1, reads DGGITQSPKYLFRKEGQNVTLSCEQNLNHDAMYWYRQDPGQGLRLIYYSQIVNDFQKGDIAEGYSVSREKKESFPLTVTSAQKNPTAFYLCASNSGRNYNEQFFGPGTRLTVL.

Notes on this clonotype: At one of its ends the junction is not consistent with the germline gene, which may arise from a read error. The V gene is TRBV6-5, the J gene TRBJ2-7; tentative D call: TRBD2 (6 bases). The germline V gene has CDR1 MNHEY and CDR2 SVGAGI. CDR3 length: 14 residues. The chain's CDR3 is CASSCGVYSYGQYF. As DNA, the CDR3 is TGTGCCAGCAGCTGCGGGGTATACTCCTACGGGCAGTACTTC.

This clonotype was recorded at least ten times. In DNA, the CDR3 is TGTGCCAGCACCCCATGGGCTGGGGGGGTGACCCTCACAGATACGCAGTATTTT. Amino acid sequence: CASTPWAGGVTLTDTQYF. The rearrangement joins TRBV4-2 to TRBJ2-3; 7 positions agree with TRBD2. The CDR3 totals 18 residues. The V gene end was trimmed by 7 bases and the J gene end by 2 bases; junction bases not matched to a gene: 18. Germline CDR1 and CDR2: LGHNA and YNFKEQ.

V is TRBV29-1 and J is TRBJ2-7, with TRBD1 identical over 8 bases. Trimming cost V 6 bases and J 2 bases; bases outside gene matches: 9. The CDR3 has 14 amino acids. Germline V gene sequence: CDR1 SQVTM, CDR2 ANQGSEA. The CDR3 region is CSVVFGQGAYEQYF. CDR3 DNA: TGCAGCGTAGTTTTTGGACAGGGAGCCTACGAGCAGTACTTC.

Worth noting for this clonotype: At one end the junction does not follow the germline gene, possibly because of a read error. The chain employs TRBV27 and TRBJ2-1, with a weak D call TRBD1 (6 bases). This CDR3 comprises 15 residues. Germline V gene data show CDR1 as MNHEY and CDR2 as SMNVEV (reference sequence). The CDR3: CASSLSRDTYNGQFF. The CDR3 bases are TGTGCCAGCAGTTTATCGAGGGACACTTACAATGGGCAGTTCTTC.

In this sample, this clonotype turned up many times. The chain joins TRBV6-6 to TRBJ2-5, with D possibly being TRBD1 or TRBD2 (5 bases each). Germline CDR1 and CDR2: MNHNY and SVGAGI (reference sequence). This CDR3 comprises 12 residues. The V and J ends lost 9 bases and 2 bases respectively, with 10 bases between them. Here the CDR3 reads CASGTVQETQYF. The CDR3 DNA follows: TGTGCCAGTGGGACGGTACAAGAGACCCAGTACTTC.

Regarding this clonotype: The junction departs from the called germline gene at one end, perhaps through a read error. The rearrangement uses TRBV6-6 and TRBJ2-1; D possibly matches TRBD1 or TRBD2 (5 bases each). Germline V gives CDR1 MNHNY, CDR2 SVGAGI (reference sequence). This CDR3 contains 14 residues. In nucleotides, the CDR3 is TGTGCCAGCAGTTATATCGGGGCCTACAATGAGCAGCTCTTC. Translated: CASSYIGAYNEQLF.

This clonotype was recorded once. The junction departs from germline at one end; a sequencing error may be responsible. This rearrangement joins TRBV24-1 to TRBJ2-1, with TRBD1 as a possible D gene (6 bases). The CDR3 is made up of 17 amino acids. Looked up from germline, CDR1 is KGHDR and CDR2 is SFDVKD. CDR3 DNA sequence: TGTGCCACCAGTGATTTGCGCCGGGACAAGGGGGACAATGAGCATTTCTTC. Amino acids: CATSDLRRDKGDNEHFF.

By proportion, this clonotype is medium-sized. The chain employs TRBV11-2 and TRBJ2-1; no reliable D call. Germline V gives CDR1 SGHAT, CDR2 FQNNGV. V dropped 8 bases and J dropped 1 base, with 3 bases sitting between them. This CDR3 is 11 amino acids long. The CDR3 is CASASYNEQFF. In nucleotides, the CDR3 is TGTGCCAGCGCGTCCTACAATGAGCAGTTCTTC.

This clonotype occurred many times. The genes are TRBV4-1 and TRBJ2-1, with no clear D. V lost 2 bases and J lost 8, with 7 bases in between. This CDR3 spans 12 amino acids. Germline CDR1 MGHRA, CDR2 YSYEKL. The CDR3 loop reads CASSQTNDEQFF. The CDR3 bases are TGCGCCAGCAGCCAAACTAACGATGAGCAGTTCTTC.

Turning to this clonotype: The CDR3 end shows no conserved phenylalanine or tryptophan, and so a read error is likely. The chain is built from TRBV6-5 and TRBJ1-5; 7 positions agree with TRBD1. The junction had 7 bases not matched to a gene; V was cut back by 6 bases and J by 5 bases. The CDR3 contains 14 residues. CDR1 MNHEY and CDR2 SVGAGI come from the germline V gene. CDR3: CASSWDRDDQPQHY. The CDR3 region has the DNA TGTGCCAGCAGCTGGGACAGAGACGATCAGCCCCAGCATTAT.

This rearrangement joins TRBV4-1 to TRBJ1-6; D may be TRBD1 (5 bases). The CDR3 length is 18 residues. With 0 bases removed from V and 0 bases from J, the gap between germline ends came to 12 bases. Germline V gives CDR1 MGHRA, CDR2 YSYEKL. CDR3 sequence reads: CASSQDGHANSYNSPLHF. The CDR3 nucleotides are TGCGCCAGCAGCCAAGACGGACATGCCAACTCCTATAATTCACCCCTCCACTTT.

V and J are TRBV11-2 and TRBJ2-7; 7 bases map to TRBD2. Per germline, CDR1 SGHAT and CDR2 FQNNGV. This CDR3 is built from 15 residues. J was trimmed by 10 bases and V by 1 base; bases with no gene match: 13. The CDR3 nucleotides are TGTGCCAGCAGCTTAGCTGGGGGGGTTAAATACGGACAGTACTTC. Protein sequence: CASSLAGGVKYGQYF.

The chain has TRBV28 and TRBJ1-2; a possible D gene is TRBD1 (5 bases). Trimming took 10 bases from V and 7 from J, leaving 13 bases between them. The germline V gene encodes CDR1 MDHEN and CDR2 SYDVKM. CDR3 length equals 11 residues. This chain's CDR3 is CANNRDGGYTF. The CDR3 DNA follows: TGTGCCAATAATAGGGACGGTGGCTACACCTTC.

In the case of this clonotype: At one end the junction does not follow the germline gene, possibly because of a read error. This chain links TRBV5-6 with TRBJ2-7, with D tentatively TRBD1 or TRBD2 (6 bases each). Germline V gene sequence: CDR1 SGHDT, CDR2 YYEEEE. There are 16 residues in the CDR3. CDR3 region: CASSWGVSSRGYEQCF. The CDR3 nucleotides are TGTGCCAGCAGCTGGGGGGTGTCTAGCAGGGGCTACGAGCAGTGCTTC.

As regards this clonotype: Germline is not matched at one junction end, which may reflect a read error. This chain's CDR3 is CASNYRDRTYTDTQCF. CDR3 nucleotides: TGTGCCAGCAACTACCGGGACAGAACTTACACAGATACGCAGTGTTTT. The chain recombines TRBV5-6 with TRBJ2-3; 7 bases are a match to TRBD1. CDR1 is SGHDT and CDR2 is YYEEEE in the germline V gene. The CDR3 runs 16 residues.

With respect to this clonotype: A much larger clone differs from this one at a single base, so this may be a read error. The V gene is TRBV29-1, the J gene TRBJ1-1, with D perhaps TRBD1 (5 bases). CDR1 is SQVTM and CDR2 is ANQGSEA in the germline V gene. The CDR3 spans 14 residues. V was cut by 5 bases and J by 2 bases, with 15 bases left in between. The CDR3 sequence: CSVLRSDSNTEAFF. The CDR3 region has the DNA TGCAGCGTTCTTCGGTCAGACAGCAACACTGAAGCTTTCTTT.

For this clonotype: This may come from a read error, since a much larger clone is one base off. The V gene is TRBV5-1, the J gene TRBJ2-1; the D is unclear. The CDR3 consists of 14 residues. Germline-derived CDR1 and CDR2 are SGHRS and YFSETQ. V lost 2 bases to trimming and J lost 1 base, with 7 bases between them. CDR3 protein: CASSFVASYNEQFF. The CDR3 DNA sequence: TGCGCCAGCAGCTTCGTGGCTTCCTACAATGAGCAGTTCTTC.

Comment on this clonotype: Relative to the germline gene, one junction end is altered; a read error may explain this. The rearrangement uses TRBV4-2 and TRBJ1-4; D not certain. Germline V gives CDR1 LGHNA, CDR2 YNFKEQ. The CDR3 sequence is 16 residues long. The CDR3 bases are TGTGCCAGCAGCCAAGACGGAGGTGGGGATAGCGAAAAACTGTTCTTT. Translated: CASSQDGGGDSEKLFF.

About this clonotype: An end of the junction does not agree with germline; a read error may underlie this. J is TRBJ2-1 and V is TRBV6-1; 7 positions agree with TRBD2. The length of the CDR3 is 14 residues. CDR1 and CDR2 (germline): MNHNS, SASEGT. CDR3: CASSELGLNNKQFF. The DNA of the CDR3 is TGTGCCAGCAGTGAACTGGGACTAAACAATAAGCAGTTCTTC.

This clonotype was seen only a few times. The V and J genes are TRBV14 and TRBJ2-7, with a possible D match to TRBD2 (5 bases). In germline, CDR1 is SGHDN, CDR2 FVKESK. The V end lost 1 base, the J end lost 6 bases, and 16 bases lay between the germline ends. The length of the CDR3 is 15 residues. CDR3 amino acids: CASSQALMGAAEQYF. The CDR3 DNA is TGTGCCAGCAGCCAAGCCCTAATGGGAGCCGCCGAGCAGTACTTC.